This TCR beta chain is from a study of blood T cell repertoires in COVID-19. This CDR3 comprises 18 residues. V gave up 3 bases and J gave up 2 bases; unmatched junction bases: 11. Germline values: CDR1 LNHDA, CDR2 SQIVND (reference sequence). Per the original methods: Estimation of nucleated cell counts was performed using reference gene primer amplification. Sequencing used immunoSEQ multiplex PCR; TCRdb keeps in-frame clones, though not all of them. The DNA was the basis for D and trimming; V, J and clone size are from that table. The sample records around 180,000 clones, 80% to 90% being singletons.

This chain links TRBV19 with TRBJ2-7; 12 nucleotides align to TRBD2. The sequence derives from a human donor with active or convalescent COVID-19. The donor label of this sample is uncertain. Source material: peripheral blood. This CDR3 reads CASSIRLAGVLRTYEQYF. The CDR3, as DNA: TGTGCCAGTAGTATTAGACTAGCGGGAGTATTGAGGACCTACGAGCAGTACTTC.